Listed here are 12 T cell receptor beta chains from one sample, sequenced in a study of blood T cell repertoires in COVID-19. Using immunoSEQ multiplex PCR, the repertoire was profiled, and TCRdb retains in-frame clones only, with some absent. In the table there are about 62,000 clones, around 84% of which are singletons. Sequenced material: peripheral blood. Every receptor here comes from a man between 65 and 80 years old with acute or convalescent COVID-19.

A few counts support this clone. The CDR3 protein is CASSVQGQGNSPLHF. In DNA form, the CDR3 reads TGTGCCAGCAGCGTCCAGGGACAGGGGAATTCACCCCTCCACTTT. The chain combines TRBV9 with TRBJ1-6, with TRBD1 matching 10 bases. Germline V gene data show CDR1 as SGDLS and CDR2 as YYNGEE. This CDR3 contains 15 residues. Unmatched junction bases numbered 3, after V lost 2 bases and J lost 7 bases.

V is TRBV12-3 or TRBV12-4 and J is TRBJ1-2; possible D gene TRBD1, 6 bases. V was clipped by 3 bases and J by 9 bases, with 14 bases between them. This CDR3 is 13 amino acids long. CDR3 in amino acids: CASSLAGVISYTF. DNA for the CDR3: TGTGCCAGCAGTTTGGCAGGGGTCATCAGCTACACCTTC.

The chain couples TRBV5-1 to TRBJ2-7; 7 bases are shared with TRBD1. CDR1 and CDR2 (germline): SGHRS, YFSETQ. The CDR3 is 15 residues long. V shed 1 base, J shed 7 bases, and the junction held 11 bases outside the gene matches. The DNA for the CDR3 is TGCGCCAGCAGCTTGCCGTCTGGGCAGGGGGAAGAGCAGTACTTC. Amino acid sequence: CASSLPSGQGEEQYF. The full variable domain, rest sourced from reference TRBV5-1 and TRBJ2-7, is KAGVTQTPRYLIKTRGQQVTLSCSPISGHRSVSWYQQTPGQGLQFLFEYFSETQRNKGNFPGRFSGRQFSNSRSEMNVSTLELGDSALYLCASSLPSGQGEEQYFGPGTRLTVT.

This clone was counted once. The rearrangement uses TRBV6-6 and TRBJ1-1; D is ambiguous. V lost 8 bases and J lost 10, with 17 bases in between. CDR3 length: 12 residues. The V gene's germline CDR1 is MNHNY and CDR2 SVGAGI (reference sequence). CDR3 residues: CASGDGVVGAFF. The CDR3 DNA reads TGTGCCAGCGGAGACGGGGTTGTCGGAGCTTTCTTT.

This chain connects TRBV6-5 to TRBJ2-2; 8 nucleotides line up with TRBD1. This CDR3 is 15 amino acids long. Germline V gene data show CDR1 as MNHEY and CDR2 as SVGAGI. V trimming: 6 bases; J trimming: 0 bases; junction bases outside the gene matches: 3. The CDR3 loop reads CASRMGQANTGELFF. The CDR3 nucleotides read TGTGCCAGCAGAATGGGACAGGCGAACACCGGGGAGCTGTTTTTT.

V usage is TRBV19 and J usage is TRBJ1-5, with a tentative D call TRBD1 (6 bases). Germline CDR1 and CDR2: LNHDA and SQIVND (reference sequence). V lost 5 bases and J 3 bases, leaving 14 bases between the germline ends. The CDR3 has 15 residues. CDR3 in amino acids: CASSYIEGVNQPQHF. CDR3 sequence (DNA): TGTGCCAGTAGTTACATAGAGGGGGTCAATCAGCCCCAGCATTTT.

The gene calls are TRBV6-5 and TRBJ2-3; TRBD1 might be the D (6 bases). Trimming stripped 6 bases from V and 2 bases from J, with 15 bases between. CDR1 and CDR2 (germline): MNHEY, SVGAGI. The CDR3 spans 15 residues. CDR3 protein: CASRDGTFHTDTQYF. CDR3 nucleotide sequence: TGTGCCAGCAGGGATGGGACATTTCACACAGATACGCAGTATTTT.

The J gene is TRBJ1-6, the V gene TRBV6-5; D call uncertain. V was cut by 10 bases and J by 0 bases, with 13 bases left in between. The length of the CDR3 is 15 residues. CDR1 and CDR2 (germline): MNHEY, SVGAGI. The CDR3 region is CAITEGSSYNSPLHF. CDR3 DNA sequence: TGTGCCATCACAGAGGGAAGCTCCTATAATTCACCCCTCCACTTT.

The V call is TRBV10-1, the J call TRBJ2-5; 9 bases line up with TRBD2. The CDR3 length is 16 residues. V was pared by 3 bases and J by 3 bases, with 8 bases of the junction left unmatched. CDR1 and CDR2 from the germline V gene are WNHNN and SYGVQD (reference sequence). CDR3 loop: CASSDPPQRGEETQYF. The CDR3 region has the DNA TGCGCCAGCAGTGACCCCCCTCAGCGGGGGGAAGAGACCCAGTACTTC.

J is TRBJ1-6 and V is TRBV5-1; 9 nucleotides match TRBD1. There are 16 residues in the CDR3. Looked up from germline, CDR1 is SGHRS and CDR2 is YFSETQ. V lost 4 bases and J lost 6; bases outside the gene matches: 8. CDR3 region: CASSPGQGMVNSPLHF. The CDR3 coding sequence is TGCGCCAGCAGCCCGGGACAGGGAATGGTTAATTCACCCCTCCACTTT.

This rearrangement joins TRBV12-3 or TRBV12-4 to TRBJ1-5; D not resolved. V dropped 3 bases and J dropped 6 bases, with 6 bases sitting between them. This CDR3 is built from 12 residues. CDR3 nucleotides: TGTGCCAGCAGTTTGCTGAGTCAGCCCCAGCATTTT. Its protein is CASSLLSQPQHF.

This rearrangement joins TRBV27 to TRBJ2-3; 8 nucleotides agree with TRBD2. The CDR3 has 15 residues. Germline V gene lookup returns CDR1 MNHEY and CDR2 SMNVEV (reference sequence). V dropped 5 bases and J dropped 4; count of bases not matched to a gene: 8. In DNA form, the CDR3 reads TGTGCCAGCAGTCCAGTGGGACTAGGCCCAGATACGCAGTATTTT. This codes for CASSPVGLGPDTQYF.